This entry lists 10 T cell receptor beta chains sequenced from one sample in a study of spatial heterogeneity in lung cancer. Sample time point: sample taken at primary tumor resection. Sequencing of whole RNA from tumor, nontumor lung or frozen PBMC involved no sorting. MiXCR, run by TCRdb on the 5' RACE reads, gives a single entry per CDR3 protein. This sample yields around 4,000 distinct CDR3 sequences, of which roughly 35% are seen a single time; roughly 40% belongs to the top ten. The sequenced sample was PBMCs, obtained at surgery. These receptor sequences come from a male donor with early-stage non-small cell lung cancer.

About this clonotype: The size of this beta chain means little, since it is a stray read in a library made for alpha chains. V usage is TRBV19 and J usage is TRBJ2-3; D possibly corresponds to TRBD1 (6 bases). The CDR3 is 14 amino acids. Germline V CDR1 and CDR2: LNHDA, SQIVND (reference sequence). Trimming cost V 5 bases and J 0 bases, with 9 bases left between them. The CDR3 is CASSGQGSTDTQYF. CDR3 sequence (DNA): TGTGCCAGTAGTGGGCAGGGGAGCACAGATACGCAGTATTTT.

About this clonotype: A library made for alpha chains picked up this beta chain off target, so its size means little. The CDR3 nucleotides are TGTGCCAGCAGGAAGGACAGTTCCTACGAGCAGTACTTC. It translates to CASRKDSSYEQYF. The chain links TRBV28 to TRBJ2-7, with a tentative D call TRBD1 (6 bases). CDR1 MDHEN and CDR2 SYDVKM come from the germline V gene. The CDR3 covers 13 residues. V dropped 6 bases and J dropped 1 base, with 10 bases sitting between them.

This clonotype was recorded a few times. In a library made to pick up alpha chains, this beta chain is a stray read with a size that means little. CDR3 amino acids: CSVEVSGVYEQYF. The CDR3 coding sequence is TGCAGCGTTGAAGTGTCAGGGGTCTACGAGCAGTACTTC. The chain is built from TRBV29-1 and TRBJ2-7; TRBD1 might be the D (6 bases). The CDR3 totals 13 residues. V was trimmed by 1 base and J by 3 bases, leaving 10 bases between them. Germline lookup yields CDR1 SQVTM and CDR2 ANQGSEA.

On this clonotype: This beta chain is a stray read from a library made for alpha chains; its abundance is not meaningful. V is TRBV20-1 and J is TRBJ2-3, with D tentatively TRBD2 (5 bases). Looked up from germline, CDR1 is DFQATT and CDR2 is SNEGSKA (reference sequence). CDR3 size: 15 residues. Between the trimmed V and J ends, which lost 6 bases and 1 base, there was a span of 17 bases. In DNA, the CDR3 is TGCAGTGCCACGGGGAATCCTTCGGGCACAGATACGCAGTATTTT. Its translation: CSATGNPSGTDTQYF.

Points on this clonotype: Being one base from a much bigger clone, this may be a read error. The library was prepared for alpha chains; this beta chain is a stray read, so its frequency means little. The chain carries TRBV20-1 and TRBJ2-1; D is tentatively TRBD1 or TRBD2 (5 bases each). Deletions cut 1 base from V and 9 bases from J, with 13 bases between. Germline CDR1 is DFQATT and CDR2 is SNEGSKA (reference sequence). This CDR3 contains 13 residues. In DNA, the CDR3 is TGCAGTGCTAGAGGACTGGGGGTGAGTGAGCAGTTCTTC. This translates into CSARGLGVSEQFF.

This clonotype has more than one count but fewer than ten. As an off-target read in a library built for alpha chains, this beta chain has a frequency of little significance. The V call is TRBV5-1, the J call TRBJ2-7; TRBD1 agrees at 8 bases. The junction had 20 bases not matched to a gene; V was cut back by 0 bases and J by 9 bases. The CDR3 runs to 18 residues. The germline V gene encodes CDR1 SGHRS and CDR2 YFSETQ. The CDR3 region is CASSLALLVTGDSSGQYF. As DNA, the CDR3 is TGCGCCAGCAGCTTGGCCCTTCTTGTGACAGGGGACTCGTCGGGGCAGTACTTC.

This clonotype was observed a few times. As an off-target read in a library built for alpha chains, this beta chain has a frequency of little significance. V gene TRBV14 combines with J gene TRBJ2-3, with 10 bases aligning to TRBD2. Germline loops: CDR1 SGHDN, CDR2 FVKESK. The CDR3 spans 16 residues. Trimming removed 0 bases from V and 5 bases from J; junction bases left unmatched: 5. The CDR3: CASSQDLAGVKDTQYF. CDR3 bases: TGTGCCAGCAGCCAAGACCTAGCGGGAGTAAAAGATACGCAGTATTTT. The variable domain in full, with the rest retrieved from reference TRBV14 and TRBJ2-3, is EAGVTQFPSHSVIEKGQTVTLRCDPISGHDNLYWYRRVMGKEIKFLLHFVKESKQDESGMPNNRFLAERTGGTYSTLKVQPAELEDSGVYFCASSQDLAGVKDTQYFGPGTRLTVL.

With regard to this clonotype: Since the library was made to target alpha chains, this beta chain is a stray read and its abundance is not meaningful. The chain is built from TRBV29-1 and TRBJ2-2; a possible D gene is TRBD1 (6 bases). This CDR3 has 13 residues. Germline V gene sequence: CDR1 SQVTM, CDR2 ANQGSEA. V lost 0 bases and J 4 bases, leaving 6 bases between the germline ends. CDR3 in amino acids: CSVEETGTGELFF. The CDR3 DNA reads as TGCAGCGTTGAAGAGACAGGCACCGGGGAGCTGTTTTTT.

Concerning this clonotype: A library made for alpha chains picked up this beta chain off target, so its size means little. The CDR3 spells CASSPGLNTDTQYF. CDR3 DNA sequence: TGCGCCAGCAGCCCGGGACTAAACACAGATACGCAGTATTTT. V is TRBV4-1 and J is TRBJ2-3; 7 bases agree with TRBD2. The CDR3 spans 14 residues. Per germline, CDR1 MGHRA and CDR2 YSYEKL. The J segment lost 2 bases and the V segment lost 4 bases, leaving 3 bases of the junction unmatched.

A remark on this clonotype: Since the library was made to target alpha chains, this beta chain is a stray read and its abundance is not meaningful. This chain's CDR3 is CSARDPGQGEQYF. CDR3 bases: TGCAGTGCTAGAGATCCTGGACAGGGCGAGCAGTACTTC. The chain recombines TRBV20-1 with TRBJ2-7; 8 bases map to TRBD1. Germline trimming cut 0 bases from V and 6 bases from J; bases unmatched to any gene: 4. The germline gives CDR1 DFQATT, CDR2 SNEGSKA (reference sequence). The CDR3 has 13 residues.